This T cell receptor beta chain was documented in a study of OX40 agonist ivuxolimab in advanced cancers. Study as a whole: It was ivuxolimab, an agonistic anti-OX40 (CD134) antibody, that patients were treated with.

Method: immunoSEQ multiplex PCR; TCRdb's copy keeps in-frame clones and lacks some. Of nearly 25,000 clones in the sample, approximately 90% were seen once. At cycle 4 day 1, cycle 7 day 1, and baseline, blood was sampled. Findings of the study overall: There were, on average, more expanded clones in CD8+ T cells than in CD4+. Both CD4+ and CD8+ T cell populations in blood had undergone clonal expansion by week 6 at 0.1 to 3.0 mg/kg.

The V gene lost 5 bases and the J gene lost 7 bases, with 15 bases spanning the gap. CDR1 is SGHTA and CDR2 is FQGTGA in the germline V gene. CDR3 length: 14 amino acids. Remarks on this clone: Its antigen is unknown.

This chain joins TRBV7-3 and TRBJ2-1; D perhaps matches TRBD1 (5 bases). The specimen comprised CD4+ or CD8+ T cells sorted from blood, sampled in a trial of the OX40 agonist ivuxolimab. The receptor was isolated from an adult with an advanced solid tumor such as melanoma, head and neck, liver or kidney cancer. CDR3 coding DNA: TGTGCCAGCAGCGAACCAGGGTCTCGGAATGAGCAGTTCTTC. Amino acids: CASSEPGSRNEQFF.